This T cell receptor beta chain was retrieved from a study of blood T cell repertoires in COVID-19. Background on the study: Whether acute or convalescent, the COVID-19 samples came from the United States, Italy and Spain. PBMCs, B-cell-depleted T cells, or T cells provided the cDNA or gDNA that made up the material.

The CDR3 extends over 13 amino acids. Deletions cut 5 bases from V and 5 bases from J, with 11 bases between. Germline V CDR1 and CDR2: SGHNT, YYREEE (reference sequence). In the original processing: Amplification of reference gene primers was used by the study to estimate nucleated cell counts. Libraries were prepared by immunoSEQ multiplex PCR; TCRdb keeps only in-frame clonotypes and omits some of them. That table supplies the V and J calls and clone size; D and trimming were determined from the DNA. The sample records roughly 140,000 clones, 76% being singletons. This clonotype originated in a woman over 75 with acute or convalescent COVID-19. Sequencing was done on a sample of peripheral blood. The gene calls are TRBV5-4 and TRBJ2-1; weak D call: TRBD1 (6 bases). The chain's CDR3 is CASSRTADNEQFF. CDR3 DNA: TGTGCCAGCAGTAGGACAGCTGACAATGAGCAGTTCTTC.